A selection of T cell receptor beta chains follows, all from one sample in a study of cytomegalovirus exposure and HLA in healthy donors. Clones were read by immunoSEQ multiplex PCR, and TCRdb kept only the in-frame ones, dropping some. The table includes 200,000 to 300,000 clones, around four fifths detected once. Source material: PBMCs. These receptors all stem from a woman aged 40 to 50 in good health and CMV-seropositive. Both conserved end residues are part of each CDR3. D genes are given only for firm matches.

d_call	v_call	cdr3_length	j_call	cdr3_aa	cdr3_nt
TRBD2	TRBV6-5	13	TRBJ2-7	CASRTSGTYEQYF	TGTGCCAGCAGGACTAGCGGGACCTACGAGCAGTACTTC
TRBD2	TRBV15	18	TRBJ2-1	CATSRAAGTSLGYNEQFF	TGTGCCACCAGCAGGGCCGCCGGGACTAGCTTGGGGTACAATGAGCAGTTCTTC
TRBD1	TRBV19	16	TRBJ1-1	CASSIPGDRMNTEAFF	TGTGCCAGTAGTATACCAGGGGACAGGATGAACACTGAAGCTTTCTTT
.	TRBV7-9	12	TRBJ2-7	CASSYDYYEQYF	TGTGCCAGCAGTTATGACTATTACGAGCAGTACTTC
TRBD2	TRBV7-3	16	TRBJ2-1	CASSLVAGGNYNEQFF	TGTGCCAGCAGCTTAGTAGCGGGAGGTAACTACAATGAGCAGTTCTTC
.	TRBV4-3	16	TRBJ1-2	CASSQVLGRGGDGYTF	TGCGCCAGCAGCCAAGTTTTGGGCAGGGGTGGCGATGGCTACACCTTC
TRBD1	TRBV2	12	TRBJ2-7	CASSEGIHRGNF	TGTGCCAGCAGTGAAGGAATTCACAGGGGAAACTTC
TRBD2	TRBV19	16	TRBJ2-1	CASSITGLAGGNEQFF	TGTGCCAGTAGTATAACAGGCCTAGCGGGGGGAAATGAGCAGTTCTTC
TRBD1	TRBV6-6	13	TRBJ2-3	CASIDRVSDTQYF	TGTGCCAGCATCGACAGGGTTAGTGATACGCAGTATTTT
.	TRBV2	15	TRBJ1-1	CASSGVGGLNTEAFF	TGTGCCAGCAGTGGGGTCGGGGGTTTGAACACTGAAGCTTTCTTT
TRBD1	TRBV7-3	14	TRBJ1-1	CASSSRDRGDEAFF	TGTGCCAGCAGCTCCCGGGACAGGGGAGATGAAGCTTTCTTT
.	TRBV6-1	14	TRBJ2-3	CASSEGTATDTQYF	TGTGCCAGCAGTGAAGGGACAGCCACAGATACGCAGTATTTT
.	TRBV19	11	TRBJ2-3	CASSGWDTQYF	TGTGCCAGTAGTGGCTGGGATACGCAGTATTTT
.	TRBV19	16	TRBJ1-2	CASSMAGQKSSYGYTF	TGTGCCAGTAGTATGGCAGGACAGAAGTCTAGCTATGGCTACACCTTC
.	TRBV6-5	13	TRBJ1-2	CASSSIGPYGYTF	TGTGCCAGCAGTTCTATCGGTCCCTATGGCTACACCTTC